This T cell receptor beta chain was captured by sequencing in a study of blood T cell repertoires in COVID-19 (TCRdb year 2020). Notes on the research overall: Collaborator samples came from the United States, Italy and Spain and covered acute and convalescent phases of COVID-19. The samples were drawn from two sources: the first 160 participants of the ongoing ImmuneRACE study, and 1,254 subjects contributed by 6 global collaborators. The prospective study material was composed of cDNA or gDNA derived from T cells, B-cell-depleted T cells, or PBMCs. The dataset comprised deeply sampled blood TCRbeta repertoires from subjects exposed to, actively infected with, or recovered from COVID-19. The sample metadata nearly always contained a de-identified subject ID, COVID-19 status, age in years and sex. Where available, HLA class I and class II types were taken from metadata supplied by the sample provider and were not determined by assay-based typing. The repertoires were made available in a free public database intended to serve as a resource for research on the immune response to SARS-CoV-2. The paper's findings and limits, for the study overall: The amount of clinical and demographic metadata varied by source and participant and was provided uncurated.

According to the germline V gene (reference sequence), CDR1 reads LNHDA and CDR2 reads SQIVND. V is pared back by 1 base and J by 9 bases, with 12 bases lying between the germline termini. The CDR3 numbers 13 residues from cysteine through phenylalanine. The kept DNA is CDR3 alone, 39 bases in frame from the first base. Whole blood was collected in K2EDTA tubes by collaborating institutions according to the institutions' own protocols. For TCRbeta analysis, collaborator samples were shipped as frozen whole blood, as isolated PBMCs, or as DNA extracted from either sample type. This clone was found once. Its antigen is still unknown. No quality values exist for individual bases; no much larger clone is one base distant. TCRbeta CDR3 regions were amplified from genomic DNA using the immunoSEQ Assay, a bias-controlled multiplex PCR. In the original analysis: Nucleated cell counts per sample were estimated from amplification of reference gene primers within the assay. To quantify the absolute abundance of each unique TCRbeta CDR3 rearrangement, sequence reads were collapsed and filtered. For each sample, productive Simpson clonality was calculated by taking the square root of Simpson's diversity index across productive rearrangements. TCRdb obtained this table from immuneACCESS and retained in-frame rearrangements with V and J assigned. These tables miss some clones; where compared with another copy, unresolved V genes account for less than half of the shortfall, and the remainder is unexplained. V, J and clone size reflect that table, while D and trimming were determined from the DNA. The sample includes 120,000 or so clones, with more than 60% observed a single time. In total, the top ten clones hold about 2.3% of the sample.

The receptor was isolated from a man aged 70-80 years with acute or convalescent COVID-19. The material sequenced was peripheral blood. The chain is made from TRBV19 and TRBJ1-1, with TRBD1 perhaps the D gene, on 5 matching bases. The CDR3 protein: CASSIGRAGQAFF. The DNA sequence reads TGTGCCAGTAGTATAGGCAGGGCGGGGCAAGCTTTCTTT.